Given below is one T cell receptor (beta chain) in context. What it binds is not known. One junction end does not reproduce the germline sequence, and a read error may be involved. The data originate from a study of cytomegalovirus exposure and HLA in healthy donors. Study-level findings and limits: In a later analysis, TCR beta V- and J-gene trimming was associated with a missense DCLRE1C variant.

With 60 Vbeta and 13 Jbeta primers, the PCR was carried out. Produced via immunoSEQ multiplex PCR; TCRdb's table is partial and in-frame only. The sample shows 220,000 or so clones, more than 65% of them seen only once. The sequencing input was PBMCs. The sequence was collected from a woman in her thirties in good health and CMV-seronegative.

CDR3 coding DNA: TGTGCCAGCAGCGTAGCGCTCACAGATATGCAGTATTTT. Translation gives CASSVALTDMQYF. This rearrangement joins TRBV9 to TRBJ2-3; the D is unclear. The CDR3 spans 13 residues. Germline CDR1 is SGDLS and CDR2 is YYNGEE. The whole variable domain, remainder taken from reference TRBV9 and TRBJ2-3, is DSGVTQTPKHLITATGQRVTLRCSPRSGDLSVYWYQQSLDQGLQFLIQYYNGEERAKGNILERFSAQQFPDLHSELNLSSLELGDSALYFCASSVALTDMQYFGPGTRLTVL.